The following is a TCR beta chain sequence with its context. This sample was included in a study of a mutant IDH1 vaccine in newly diagnosed glioma. The CDR3 is made up of 15 amino acids. V was pared by 5 bases and J by 6 bases, with 12 bases of the junction left unmatched. Germline values: CDR1 SGHRS, CDR2 YFSETQ. Clones were sequenced by immunoSEQ multiplex PCR, and TCRdb holds only the in-frame ones, with some missing. The data show about 63,000 clones, over 70% seen once. Time point noted: baseline, week 1 (first vaccination visit). Regarding treatment: pre-vaccination baseline after standard-of-care therapy.

This chain links TRBV5-1 with TRBJ1-1, with TRBD1 matching 8 bases. The TCR originated in a woman aged 18 to 35 with glioma. Some clones in this sample may be carry-over from other donors' samples. The sequences come from peripheral blood mononuclear cells (PBMCs), collected from a glioma patient treated with radiotherapy, temozolomide or both. Here the CDR3 reads CASRGQENRGAEAFF. The CDR3 DNA reads TGCGCCAGCAGGGGACAGGAAAACCGTGGCGCTGAAGCTTTCTTT.